This is a list of T cell receptor beta chains from one sample in a study of shared clonotypes between healthy human individuals. Clones were read by immunoSEQ multiplex PCR, and TCRdb kept only the in-frame ones, dropping some. The sample gives approximately 620,000 clones, 97% of which show up once; about 0.06% is in the top ten. Sequences were obtained from naive CD4+ T cells sorted from blood. The origin of the receptors is a woman aged 30 to 39 in good health. The CDR3 runs from the conserved cysteine through the conserved F or W. A D gene is named only where the DNA matches it firmly. Rows may omit the clone size; those that give it use once, few, many or a size class.

TGTGCCAGCAGCCCCACGTCCCTCTCCACCCAGCCCCAGCATTTT | CASSPTSLSTQPQHF | - | TRBJ1-5 | - | TRBV16
TGTGCCGGACAAACGCGGGGAGAAAACGGGGAGCTGTTTTTT | CAGQTRGENGELFF | - | TRBJ2-2 | - | TRBV6-1
TGTGCCAGCAGCCCAGGAGTGGAAGATACGCAGTATTTT | CASSPGVEDTQYF | - | TRBJ2-3 | - | TRBV11-3
TGTGCCGGGACACGGAGCTCCTACGAGCAGTACTTC | CAGTRSSYEQYF | - | TRBJ2-7 | - | TRBV30
TGTGCCAGCAGCACCCGGGCCCTAGGTTACGAGCAGTACTTC | CASSTRALGYEQYF | - | TRBJ2-7 | - | TRBV27
TGTGCCAGCGCGCCGAACTCTGGAAACACCATATATTTT | CASAPNSGNTIYF | - | TRBJ1-3 | - | TRBV6-1
TGTGCCAGCAGCCCTCAAACTCTCCTAGCTTTCTTT | CASSPQTLLAFF | - | TRBJ1-1 | - | TRBV6-1
TGTGCCAGCAGCGCCGGAAACTACAATGAGCAGTTCTTC | CASSAGNYNEQFF | - | TRBJ2-1 | - | TRBV11-2
TGTGCCAGCAGTTTTTTAGCGGGAGACAATGAGCAGTTCTTC | CASSFLAGDNEQFF | - | TRBJ2-1 | TRBD2 | TRBV27
TGCGCCAGCAGCCAAGATCTGGGACTAGCGGGAGTGGGGAATGAGCAGTTCTTC | CASSQDLGLAGVGNEQFF | - | TRBJ2-1 | TRBD2 | TRBV4-1
TGTGCCAGCAGCCCCAGCGGGAGGGCCTTCTACGAGCAGTACTTC | CASSPSGRAFYEQYF | - | TRBJ2-7 | TRBD2 | TRBV9
TGTGCCAGCAGTTACTGGGGACAGGACCGTTCCTACGAGCAGTACTTC | CASSYWGQDRSYEQYF | - | TRBJ2-7 | TRBD1 | TRBV6-6
TGTGCCAGCAGCCTAATCGAATGGGGGAACCAGCAGCCCCAGCATTTT | CASSLIEWGNQQPQHF | - | TRBJ1-5 | - | TRBV28
TGTGCCAGCAGTTACTCAACTCACACTGAAGCTTTCTTT | CASSYSTHTEAFF | - | TRBJ1-1 | - | TRBV6-6
TGTGCCAGCTCACCACCGGAGAGTCTAGCGGACCTCACAGATACGCAGTATTTT | CASSPPESLADLTDTQYF | - | TRBJ2-3 | TRBD2 | TRBV18
TGTGCCAGCAGTGAAAACCGGGACAGGGGGGCTTTCTTT | CASSENRDRGAFF | - | TRBJ1-1 | TRBD1 | TRBV6-1
TGTGCCAGCTCACGGGACAGAGAAGAGACCCAGTACTTC | CASSRDREETQYF | - | TRBJ2-5 | TRBD1 | TRBV18
TGTGCCAGTAGTATTCTAAGGGGTACTGAAGCTTTCTTT | CASSILRGTEAFF | - | TRBJ1-1 | - | TRBV19
TGCGCCAGCAGAAAGACAGGGTCCCCTGGAAACACCATATATTTT | CASRKTGSPGNTIYF | once | TRBJ1-3 | TRBD1 | TRBV5-1
TGTGCCAGCAGCTCGGGACAGGGTATAGATACGCAGTATTTT | CASSSGQGIDTQYF | - | TRBJ2-3 | TRBD1 | TRBV11-3
TGTGCCAGCAGCTTGGACCCGATCTTAGCGGGAGGGCCAAATACGCAGTATTTT | CASSLDPILAGGPNTQYF | - | TRBJ2-3 | TRBD2 | TRBV5-4
TGTGCCAGCAGCCTAGCGGGGTCGGGTGAGCAGTTCTTC | CASSLAGSGEQFF | - | TRBJ2-1 | TRBD2 | TRBV11-2
TGTGCCAGCAGCCGTAAGACTAGCGGAGAATCCTACGAGCAGTACTTC | CASSRKTSGESYEQYF | - | TRBJ2-7 | TRBD2 | TRBV9
TGTGCCAGCAGCTCGCCGGGACTAGCGGGAGGGCGGGGTGAGACCCAGTACTTC | CASSSPGLAGGRGETQYF | - | TRBJ2-5 | TRBD2 | TRBV11-2
TGTGCCAGCAGGGCTGGCGGCGGGCCTATTGAAGCTTTCTTT | CASRAGGGPIEAFF | - | TRBJ1-1 | - | TRBV6-5
TGCGCCAGCAGTCCAGCAGGGACAGGACGAGACGAGCAGTACTTC | CASSPAGTGRDEQYF | - | TRBJ2-7 | TRBD1 | TRBV5-1
TGTGCCAGCTCAGGAGGGGCTAGCGGAAACGGGGAGCTGTTTTTT | CASSGGASGNGELFF | - | TRBJ2-2 | TRBD2 | TRBV18
TGTGCCAGCAGAGGACAGGGTGAAGGGAGAAACACCATATATTTT | CASRGQGEGRNTIYF | - | TRBJ1-3 | TRBD1 | TRBV28
TGTGCCAGCAGTTTAGGCGGCAGGCTAAAGGTTACGCAGTATTTT | CASSLGGRLKVTQYF | - | TRBJ2-3 | - | TRBV28
TGTGCCAGTAGTAGGGTCCCGGGCGCTGGCACAGATACGCAGTATTTT | CASSRVPGAGTDTQYF | - | TRBJ2-3 | - | TRBV19
TGTGCCAGCAGTTCCGCCGGGACTAGCGCCTACGAGCAGTACTTC | CASSSAGTSAYEQYF | - | TRBJ2-7 | TRBD2 | TRBV6-6